The clone carrying this T cell receptor (beta chain) has just a few counts. What it recognizes is unknown. Investigators prepared the TCR beta libraries by applying iRepertoire HTBI primers and Arm-PCR of CDR3 regions. Using its own MiXCR run on the multiplex PCR reads, TCRdb lists one record per CDR3 protein. The sample has 500,000 to 700,000 distinct CDR3 sequences, around 17% seen once. This sample is part of a study of regulatory T cells in long-lasting Graves disease. Overall study results and limits: The TCR repertoire of persistent Graves' patients was less diverse than that of newly diagnosed ones.

Time point reported: newly diagnosed GD, antithyroid drugs for less than 3 months. PBMC-extracted RNA yielded the TCR library. These data are also associated with another study on T cells in Graves' hyperthyroidism and ophthalmopathy.

Sequencing used peripheral blood mononuclear cells (PBMCs), obtained at new diagnosis, from a patient treated with antithyroid drugs. The receptor's source is a woman aged 25 to 45 with Graves disease.

CDR3 region: CASSPTGVTQYF. CDR3 nucleotide sequence: TGTGCCAGTAGCCCGACAGGGGTTACCCAGTACTTC. The rearrangement links TRBV19 to TRBJ2-5; 8 nucleotides match TRBD1. Per the germline V gene, CDR1 is LNHDA and CDR2 is SQIVND (reference sequence). J was trimmed by 8 bases and V by 6 bases; bases with no gene match: 5. This CDR3 has 12 residues.